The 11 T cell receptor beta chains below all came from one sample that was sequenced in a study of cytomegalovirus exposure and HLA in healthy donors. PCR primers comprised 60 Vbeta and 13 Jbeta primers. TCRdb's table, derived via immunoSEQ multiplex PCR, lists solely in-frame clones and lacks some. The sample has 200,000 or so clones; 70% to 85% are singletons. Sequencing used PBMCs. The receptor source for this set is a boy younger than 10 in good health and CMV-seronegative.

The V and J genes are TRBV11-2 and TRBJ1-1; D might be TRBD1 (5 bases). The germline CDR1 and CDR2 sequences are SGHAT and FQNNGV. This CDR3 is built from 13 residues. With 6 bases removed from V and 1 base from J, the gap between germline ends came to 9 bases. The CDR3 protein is CASSTQANTEAFF. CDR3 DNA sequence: TGTGCCAGCAGTACACAGGCGAACACTGAAGCTTTCTTT.

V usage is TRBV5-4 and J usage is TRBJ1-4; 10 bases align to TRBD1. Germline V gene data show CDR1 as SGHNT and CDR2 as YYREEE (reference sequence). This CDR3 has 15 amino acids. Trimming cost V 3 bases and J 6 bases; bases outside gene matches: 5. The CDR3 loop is CASSSRGTGDEKLFF. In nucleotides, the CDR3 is TGTGCCAGCAGCTCCAGAGGGACAGGGGATGAAAAACTGTTTTTT.

As DNA, the CDR3 is TGTGCCAGCGGAGGAGAGACCCAGTACTTC. It codes for CASGGETQYF. The genes are TRBV2 and TRBJ2-5; TRBD2 might be the D (5 bases). The germline V gene has CDR1 SNHLY and CDR2 FYNNEI. The V gene lost 8 bases and the J gene lost 4 bases, with 5 bases spanning the gap. CDR3 length: 10 amino acids.

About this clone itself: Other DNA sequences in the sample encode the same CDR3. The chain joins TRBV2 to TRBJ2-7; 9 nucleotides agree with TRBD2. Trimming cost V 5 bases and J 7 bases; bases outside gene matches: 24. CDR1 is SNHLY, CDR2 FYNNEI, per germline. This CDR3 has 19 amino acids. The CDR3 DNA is TGTGCCAGCAGTCCAGGGGTGGGTAGCGGGAGCCTCCACCGTGGGGAGCAGTACTTC. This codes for CASSPGVGSGSLHRGEQYF.

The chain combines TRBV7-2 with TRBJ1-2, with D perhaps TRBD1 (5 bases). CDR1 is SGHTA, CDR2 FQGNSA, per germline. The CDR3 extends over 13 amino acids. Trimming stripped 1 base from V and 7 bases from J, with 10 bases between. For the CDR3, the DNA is TGTGCCAGCAGCTTAGAGCGGGGGACTGGCTACACCTTC. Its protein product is CASSLERGTGYTF.

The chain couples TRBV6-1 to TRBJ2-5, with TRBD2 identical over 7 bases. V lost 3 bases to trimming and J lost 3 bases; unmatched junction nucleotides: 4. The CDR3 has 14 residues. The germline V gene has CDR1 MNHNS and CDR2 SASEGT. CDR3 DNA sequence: TGTGCCAGCAGTGAGTGGGGGGGGGAAGAGACCCAGTACTTC. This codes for CASSEWGGEETQYF.

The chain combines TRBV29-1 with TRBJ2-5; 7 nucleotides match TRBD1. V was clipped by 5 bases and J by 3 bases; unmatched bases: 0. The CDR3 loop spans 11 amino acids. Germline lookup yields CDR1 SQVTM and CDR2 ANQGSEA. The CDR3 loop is CSVQGEETQYF. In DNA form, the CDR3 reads TGCAGCGTTCAGGGGGAAGAGACCCAGTACTTC.

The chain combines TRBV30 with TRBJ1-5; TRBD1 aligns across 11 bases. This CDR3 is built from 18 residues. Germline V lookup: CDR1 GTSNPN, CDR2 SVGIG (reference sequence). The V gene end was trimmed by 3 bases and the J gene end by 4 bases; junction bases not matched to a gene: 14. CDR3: CAWRPQVPGQGENQPQHF. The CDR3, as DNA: TGTGCCTGGAGGCCACAAGTACCGGGACAGGGGGAGAATCAGCCCCAGCATTTT.

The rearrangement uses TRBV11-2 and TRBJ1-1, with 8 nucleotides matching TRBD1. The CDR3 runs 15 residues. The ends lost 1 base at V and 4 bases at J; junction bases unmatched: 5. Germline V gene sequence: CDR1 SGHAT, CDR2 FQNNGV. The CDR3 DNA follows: TGTGCCAGCAGCTTAGCGGCAGGGGGCGGCACTGAAGCTTTCTTT. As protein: CASSLAAGGGTEAFF.

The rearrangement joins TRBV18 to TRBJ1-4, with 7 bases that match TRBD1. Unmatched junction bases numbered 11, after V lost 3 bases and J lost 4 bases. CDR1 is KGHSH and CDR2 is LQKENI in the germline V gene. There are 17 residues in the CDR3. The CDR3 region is CASSPRSQGQFNEKLFF. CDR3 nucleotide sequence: TGTGCCAGCTCACCTCGATCCCAGGGACAGTTTAATGAAAAACTGTTTTTT.

In nucleotides, the CDR3 is TGTGCCAGCAGTCCGACCGACAGGGGGGGAACAGATACGCAGTATTTT. This codes for CASSPTDRGGTDTQYF. The V gene is TRBV6-6, the J gene TRBJ2-3, with TRBD1 identical over 9 bases. Trimming at V came to 5 bases and at J to 3 bases, leaving 9 bases not matched to a gene. The germline V gene encodes CDR1 MNHNY and CDR2 SVGAGI (reference sequence). This CDR3 spans 16 amino acids.